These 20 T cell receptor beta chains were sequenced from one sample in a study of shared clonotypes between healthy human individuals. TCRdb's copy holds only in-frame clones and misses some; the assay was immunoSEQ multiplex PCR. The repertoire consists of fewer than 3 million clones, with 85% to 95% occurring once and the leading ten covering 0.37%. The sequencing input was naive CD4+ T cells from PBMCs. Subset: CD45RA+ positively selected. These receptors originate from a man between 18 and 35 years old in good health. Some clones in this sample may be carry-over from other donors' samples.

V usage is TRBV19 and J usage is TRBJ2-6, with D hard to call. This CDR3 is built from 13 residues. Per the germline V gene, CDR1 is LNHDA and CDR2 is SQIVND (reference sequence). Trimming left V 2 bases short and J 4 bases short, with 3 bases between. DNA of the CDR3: TGTGCCAGTAGTATAATCGGGGCCAACGTCCTGACTTTC. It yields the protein CASSIIGANVLTF.

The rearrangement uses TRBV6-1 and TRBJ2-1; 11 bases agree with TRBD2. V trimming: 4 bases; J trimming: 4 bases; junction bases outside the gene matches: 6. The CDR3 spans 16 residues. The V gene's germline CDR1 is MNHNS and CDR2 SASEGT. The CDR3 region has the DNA TGTGCCAGCAGTGGCCGACTAGCGGGGACATACAATGAGCAGTTCTTC. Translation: CASSGRLAGTYNEQFF.

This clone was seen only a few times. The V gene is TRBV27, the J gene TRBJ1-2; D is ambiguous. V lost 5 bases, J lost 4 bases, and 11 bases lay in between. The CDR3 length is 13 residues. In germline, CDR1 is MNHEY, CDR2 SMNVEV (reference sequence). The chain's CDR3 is CASSPLLSYGYTF. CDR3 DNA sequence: TGTGCCAGCAGTCCACTCTTATCCTATGGCTACACCTTC.

This CDR3 is CASSQDAPVLAPRREQYF. The CDR3 DNA sequence: TGCGCCAGCAGCCAAGATGCTCCCGTTCTAGCGCCCAGACGCGAGCAGTACTTC. This chain links TRBV4-1 with TRBJ2-7, with a possible D match to TRBD2 (6 bases). The germline CDR1 and CDR2 sequences are MGHRA and YSYEKL. This CDR3 is 18 amino acids long. Trimming took off 0 bases at V and 6 bases at J, with 24 bases between the two ends.

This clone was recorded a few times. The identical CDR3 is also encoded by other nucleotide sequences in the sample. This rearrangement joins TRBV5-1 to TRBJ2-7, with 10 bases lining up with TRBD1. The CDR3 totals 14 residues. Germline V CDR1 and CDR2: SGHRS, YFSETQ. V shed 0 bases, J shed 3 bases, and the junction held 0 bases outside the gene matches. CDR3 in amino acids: CASSLGTGGYEQYF. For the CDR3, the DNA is TGCGCCAGCAGCTTGGGGACAGGGGGCTACGAGCAGTACTTC. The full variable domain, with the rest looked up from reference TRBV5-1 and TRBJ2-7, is KAGVTQTPRYLIKTRGQQVTLSCSPISGHRSVSWYQQTPGQGLQFLFEYFSETQRNKGNFPGRFSGRQFSNSRSEMNVSTLELGDSALYLCASSLGTGGYEQYFGPGTRLTVT.

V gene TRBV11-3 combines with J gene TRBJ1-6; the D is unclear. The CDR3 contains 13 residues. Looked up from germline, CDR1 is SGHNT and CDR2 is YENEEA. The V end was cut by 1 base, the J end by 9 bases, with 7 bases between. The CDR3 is CASSLAWGSPLHF. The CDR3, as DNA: TGTGCCAGCAGCTTAGCGTGGGGTTCACCCCTCCACTTT.

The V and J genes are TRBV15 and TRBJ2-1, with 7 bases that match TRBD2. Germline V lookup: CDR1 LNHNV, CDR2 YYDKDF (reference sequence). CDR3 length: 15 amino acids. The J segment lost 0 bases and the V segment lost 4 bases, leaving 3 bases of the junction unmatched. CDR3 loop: CATSKPSGSYNEQFF. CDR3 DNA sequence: TGTGCCACCAGCAAGCCTAGCGGCTCCTACAATGAGCAGTTCTTC.

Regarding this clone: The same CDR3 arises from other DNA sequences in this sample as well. The CDR3 reads CSVEGAGGYNEQFF. CDR3 sequence (DNA): TGCAGCGTTGAAGGAGCGGGAGGGTACAATGAGCAGTTCTTC. The chain has TRBV29-1 and TRBJ2-1, with 10 positions matching TRBD2. This CDR3 has 14 amino acids. CDR1 is SQVTM and CDR2 is ANQGSEA in the germline V gene. V was pared by 1 base and J by 4 bases, with 1 base of the junction left unmatched.

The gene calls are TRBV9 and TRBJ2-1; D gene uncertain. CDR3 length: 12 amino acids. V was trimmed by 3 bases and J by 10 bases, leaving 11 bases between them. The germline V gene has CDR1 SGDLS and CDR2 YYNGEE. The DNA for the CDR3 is TGTGCCAGCAGCGCAGACGTGGGGGAGCAGTTCTTC. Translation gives CASSADVGEQFF.

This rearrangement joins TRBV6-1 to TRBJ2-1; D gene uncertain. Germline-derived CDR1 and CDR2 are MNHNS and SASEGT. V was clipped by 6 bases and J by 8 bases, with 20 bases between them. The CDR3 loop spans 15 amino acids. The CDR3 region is CASRLLAGTVHEQFF. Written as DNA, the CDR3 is TGTGCCAGCAGATTACTTGCCGGAACCGTGCATGAGCAGTTCTTC.

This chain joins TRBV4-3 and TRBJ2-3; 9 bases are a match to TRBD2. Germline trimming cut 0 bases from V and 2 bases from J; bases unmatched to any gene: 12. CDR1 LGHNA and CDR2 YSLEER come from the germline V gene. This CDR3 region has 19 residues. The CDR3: CASSQDVRRASGTTDTQYF. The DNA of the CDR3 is TGCGCCAGCAGCCAAGATGTCCGGAGGGCTAGCGGGACCACAGATACGCAGTATTTT.

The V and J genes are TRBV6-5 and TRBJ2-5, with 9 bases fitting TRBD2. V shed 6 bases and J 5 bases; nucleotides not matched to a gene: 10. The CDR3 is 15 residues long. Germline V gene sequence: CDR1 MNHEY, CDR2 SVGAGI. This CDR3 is CASRIAGEVLETQYF. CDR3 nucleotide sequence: TGTGCCAGCAGAATAGCGGGAGAGGTTTTGGAGACCCAGTACTTC.

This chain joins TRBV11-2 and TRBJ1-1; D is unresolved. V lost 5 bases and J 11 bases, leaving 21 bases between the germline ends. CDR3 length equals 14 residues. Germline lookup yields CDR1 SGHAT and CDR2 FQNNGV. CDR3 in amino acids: CASSTRASNSGAFF. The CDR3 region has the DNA TGTGCCAGCAGCACAAGGGCGTCCAATTCGGGGGCTTTCTTT.

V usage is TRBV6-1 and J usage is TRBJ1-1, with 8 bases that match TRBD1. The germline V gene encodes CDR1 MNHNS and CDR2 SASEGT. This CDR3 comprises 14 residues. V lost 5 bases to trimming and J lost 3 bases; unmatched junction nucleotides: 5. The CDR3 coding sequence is TGTGCCAGCAGTCCCAACAGGGGGTACACTGAAGCTTTCTTT. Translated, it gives CASSPNRGYTEAFF.

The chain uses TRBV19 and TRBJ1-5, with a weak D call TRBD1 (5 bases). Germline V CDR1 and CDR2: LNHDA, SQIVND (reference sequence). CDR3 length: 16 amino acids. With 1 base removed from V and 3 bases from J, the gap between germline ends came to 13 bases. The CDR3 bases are TGTGCCAGTAGTATAGCCCAGGGCCGATTCAATCAGCCCCAGCATTTT. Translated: CASSIAQGRFNQPQHF.

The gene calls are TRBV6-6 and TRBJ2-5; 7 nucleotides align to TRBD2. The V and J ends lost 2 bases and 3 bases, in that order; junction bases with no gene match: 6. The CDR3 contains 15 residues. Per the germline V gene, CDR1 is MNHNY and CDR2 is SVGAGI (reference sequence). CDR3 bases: TGTGCCAGCAGTTACCCGGGACTAACCAAAGAGACCCAGTACTTC. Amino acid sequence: CASSYPGLTKETQYF.

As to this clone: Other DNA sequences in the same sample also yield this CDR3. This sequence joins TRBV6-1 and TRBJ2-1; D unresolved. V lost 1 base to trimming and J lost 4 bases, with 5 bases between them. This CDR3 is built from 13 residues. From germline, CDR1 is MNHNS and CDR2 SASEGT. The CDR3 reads CASSEVGYNEQFF. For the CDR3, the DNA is TGTGCCAGCAGTGAAGTCGGATACAATGAGCAGTTCTTC.

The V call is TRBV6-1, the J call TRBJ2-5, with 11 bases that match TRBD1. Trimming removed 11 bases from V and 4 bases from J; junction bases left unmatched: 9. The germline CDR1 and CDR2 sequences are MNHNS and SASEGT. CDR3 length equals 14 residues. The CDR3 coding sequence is TGTGCCTGCTGGACAGGGGGCGCCCCAGAGACCCAGTACTTC. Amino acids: CACWTGGAPETQYF.

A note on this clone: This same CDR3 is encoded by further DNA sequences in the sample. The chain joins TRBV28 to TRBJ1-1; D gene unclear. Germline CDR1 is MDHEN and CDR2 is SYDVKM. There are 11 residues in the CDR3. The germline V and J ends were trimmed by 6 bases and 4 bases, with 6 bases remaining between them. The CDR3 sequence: CASSPTTEAFF. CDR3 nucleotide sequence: TGTGCCAGCAGCCCGACCACTGAAGCTTTCTTT. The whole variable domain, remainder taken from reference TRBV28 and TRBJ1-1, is DVKVTQSSRYLVKRTGEKVFLECVQDMDHENMFWYRQDPGLGLRLIYFSYDVKMKEKGDIPEGYSVSREKKERFSLILESASTNQTSMYLCASSPTTEAFFGQGTRLTVV.

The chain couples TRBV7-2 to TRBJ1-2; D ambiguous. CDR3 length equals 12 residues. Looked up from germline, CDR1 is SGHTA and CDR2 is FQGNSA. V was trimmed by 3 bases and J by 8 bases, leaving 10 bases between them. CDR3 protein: CASSFRERGYTF. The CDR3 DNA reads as TGTGCCAGCAGCTTCCGGGAGCGCGGCTACACCTTC.